The text below deals with one TCR beta chain. Its antigen is as yet unknown. The sample comes from a study of T cell responses to AZD1222 COVID-19 vaccine. Germline CDR1 reads SNHLY; CDR2 reads FYNNEI. V lost 4 bases and J lost 5, with 9 bases in between. The CDR3 totals 13 residues. Findings of the study overall: Donors in the cohort were predominantly white British and more often female, and clonal diversity was possibly underestimated. Spike was spanned by vaccine-associated CD4 TCRs, which were dominant at 160-218 and 743-854. Baseline antibody screening turned up just 6 or 7 seropositive AZD1222 recipients.

Generated by immunoSEQ multiplex PCR, the TCRdb table keeps only in-frame clones and is missing some. The data hold about 120,000 clones, with around nine tenths observed a single time. The rearrangement joins TRBV2 to TRBJ1-5, with no clear D. The sequenced sample was peripheral blood, obtained on day 0 of AZD1222 vaccination. The receptor was derived from an adult in good health. The CDR3 spells CASSAQVDQPQHF. The CDR3 nucleotides are TGTGCCAGCAGTGCCCAGGTGGATCAGCCCCAGCATTTT.